The rows below give T cell receptor beta chains drawn from one sample of a study of control samples from healthy donors and cancer patients. Sequenced by immunoSEQ multiplex PCR; TCRdb stores in-frame clones only, minus some. The sample contains more than 15,000 clones, more than 75% of which appear only once. Input material: PBMCs. Every receptor here comes from a woman aged 55 to 70 with head and neck cancer. CDR3s include the opening cysteine and the closing phenylalanine or tryptophan. Each record gives: CDR3 DNA, CDR3 protein, J gene, V gene, clone size, D gene. D genes are given only for firm matches. The size entry is marked missing in some rows and otherwise reads once, few, many or a size class.

TGTGCCAGCAGCGACAAGGCCGGGCTAATCGCTTTCTTT CASSDKAGLIAFF TRBJ1-1 TRBV7-2 . .
TGCGCCAGCAGCCAAGAAGGGGGCCTTGGGACTAGCGGGGTATCCTACGAGCAGTACTTC CASSQEGGLGTSGVSYEQYF TRBJ2-7 TRBV4-1 . TRBD2
TGTGCCAGTAGTCCACGAGGGGGTAGGAGGACCCCTGAAGCTTTCTTT CASSPRGGRRTPEAFF TRBJ1-1 TRBV19 . .
TGTGCCAGCAACGGGGGATCCTACAATGAGCAGTTCTTC CASNGGSYNEQFF TRBJ2-1 TRBV28 . .
TGTGCCAGCAGCTTATCTCAGGACAGGGCTTACGAGCAGTACTTC CASSLSQDRAYEQYF TRBJ2-7 TRBV7-9 . TRBD1
TGTGCCAGCAGTCTGAGAATGGCCGGGGAGCTGTTTTTT CASSLRMAGELFF TRBJ2-2 TRBV28 . .
TGTGCCAGCATCAGGGGTATTTCCTACAATGAGCAGTTCTTC CASIRGISYNEQFF TRBJ2-1 TRBV2 . .
TGTGCCAACTCACAGGGTGAGAATTCACCCCTCCACTTT CANSQGENSPLHF TRBJ1-6 TRBV10-3 . .
TGTGCCAGCAGAGTGGGACAGGGGCTGGATCAGCCCCAGCATTTT CASRVGQGLDQPQHF TRBJ1-5 TRBV2 . TRBD1
TGTGCCAGTAGTACGCCTAGGCGGGGGCGCTCCTACAATGAGCAGTTCTTC CASSTPRRGRSYNEQFF TRBJ2-1 TRBV19 once .
TGTGCCAGCAGTGAAGCGGGAGGGAGCGATGAGCAGTTCTTC CASSEAGGSDEQFF TRBJ2-1 TRBV6-4 . TRBD2
TGTGCCAGCAGCGCGAACCAGGGACAGGGGAGTTCACCCCTCCACTTT CASSANQGQGSSPLHF TRBJ1-6 TRBV9 . TRBD1
TGTGCCAGCCGGACGGGGCCGGGGCAGCCCCAGCATTTT CASRTGPGQPQHF TRBJ1-5 TRBV10-3 . .
TGTGCCAGCAGCCAAGTCGGACAGGGGGCGAATCAGCCCCAGCATTTT CASSQVGQGANQPQHF TRBJ1-5 TRBV7-9 . TRBD1
TGTGCCAGCAGCTTGGGGGTCGTAGCGGGTTACGAGCAGTACTTC CASSLGVVAGYEQYF TRBJ2-7 TRBV7-8 . TRBD2
TGCGCCAGCAGCTTCGAGGGGGGCGCGGTGGCTTTCTTT CASSFEGGAVAFF TRBJ1-1 TRBV5-1 . .
TGCGCCAGCAGTGAGGGCCGGGGGCTTGCGAAAAATGAGCAGTTCTTC CASSEGRGLAKNEQFF TRBJ2-1 TRBV10-1 . .
TGTGCCAGCAGTCGGGACACCACGGCGTACTTC CASSRDTTAYF TRBJ2-7 TRBV14 . .
TGTGCCAGCAGTCCACAGGGCTGGGATCAGCCCCAGCATTTT CASSPQGWDQPQHF TRBJ1-5 TRBV28 . .
TGTGCCATCAGTTCGACAGGGGATTACATCCCAGCCTACGAGCAGTACTTC CAISSTGDYIPAYEQYF TRBJ2-7 TRBV10-3 once TRBD1
TGTGCCAGCAGCTCAGGGAGACTCAGCTCCTACAATGAGCAGTTCTTC CASSSGRLSSYNEQFF TRBJ2-1 TRBV7-9 once .
TGTGCCATCTCTACAGGCGAGCAGTACTTC CAISTGEQYF TRBJ2-7 TRBV2 few .
TGTGCCAGCAGTTATCCCGGACCGATTTACTACGAGCAGTACTTC CASSYPGPIYYEQYF TRBJ2-7 TRBV6-5 once .
TGTGCCAGCAGTTTCACGGGACCTAACACTGAAGCTTTCTTT CASSFTGPNTEAFF TRBJ1-1 TRBV3-1/TRBV3-2 . .
TGCGCCAGCAGCGGGCCGGGTCTTGGCACTGAAGCTTTCTTT CASSGPGLGTEAFF TRBJ1-1 TRBV5-1 . .
TGTGCCAGCCGCAACCCCGGGGGAGGGCTACGGGGCTACACCTTC CASRNPGGGLRGYTF TRBJ1-2 TRBV6-5 . .
TGTGCCTGGAGTAGCAGGACAGGGGAGAGGCAGCCCCAGCATTTT CAWSSRTGERQPQHF TRBJ1-5 TRBV30 once TRBD1
TGTGCCAGCAGTTGGGGGGAGCGGAATGAGCAGTTCTTC CASSWGERNEQFF TRBJ2-1 TRBV27 . .
TGTGCCAGTAGGAATAATCAGCGCCAGCATTTT CASRNNQRQHF TRBJ1-5 TRBV19 . .
TGTGCCACCAGCCCTACTAGCGGGAGCTCCTACGAGCAGTACTTC CATSPTSGSSYEQYF TRBJ2-7 TRBV15 few TRBD2
TGTGCCAGCAGTCAACAGGGGATGAAATTGAGCACTGAAGCTTTCTTT CASSQQGMKLSTEAFF TRBJ1-1 TRBV2 once TRBD1
TGTGCCAGCAGTTTATCGCGGAGACAGGGGATCAATCAGCCCCAGCATTTT CASSLSRRQGINQPQHF TRBJ1-5 TRBV27 . TRBD1
TGTGCCAGCAGCTTTGGGGGGAGCTCCTACAATGAGCAGTTCTTC CASSFGGSSYNEQFF TRBJ2-1 TRBV7-3 . .
TGTGCCAGCAGCTTAGAGGGGGCAAACTCACCCCTCCACTTT CASSLEGANSPLHF TRBJ1-6 TRBV7-9 few TRBD1
TGTGCCAGCAGCTTGGGACAGCATCAGCCCCAGCATTTT CASSLGQHQPQHF TRBJ1-5 TRBV7-9 . TRBD1
TGTGCCAGCTCACCACCCTACGGGGACGCAATATGGAATGAGCAGTTCTTC CASSPPYGDAIWNEQFF TRBJ2-1 TRBV18 . .
TGTGCCAGCAGTCTTGCTAGCGGACAATACAATGAGCAGTTCTTC CASSLASGQYNEQFF TRBJ2-1 TRBV27 . TRBD2
TGTGCCAGTACTAGCGGGAGGTCAACTCAAGAGACCCAGTACTTC CASTSGRSTQETQYF TRBJ2-5 TRBV19 . TRBD2
TGTGCCAGCAGGCCTCACGGGAGGGTCCAAGAGACCCAGTACTTC CASRPHGRVQETQYF TRBJ2-5 TRBV6-6 . TRBD2
TGTGCCAGCTCACCTGGGGACAGGGGGCTGGGGGAGCAGTACTTC CASSPGDRGLGEQYF TRBJ2-7 TRBV18 . TRBD1
TGCGCCAGCAGCGACCGGGGAGGTTTGAACACTGAAGCTTTCTTT CASSDRGGLNTEAFF TRBJ1-1 TRBV5-1 . .
TGTGCCAGCAGCTTAGGGCTAGCGGGCTACAATGAGCAGTTCTTC CASSLGLAGYNEQFF TRBJ2-1 TRBV11-3 . TRBD2